What follows are 18 T cell receptor beta chains derived from one specimen sequenced in a study of blood T cell repertoires in COVID-19. Data came from immunoSEQ multiplex PCR; TCRdb stores just in-frame clones and leaves some out. The sample has 210,000 or so clones; 85% to 90% are singletons. Specimen: peripheral blood. All receptors come from a woman aged 50 to 65 with acute or convalescent COVID-19.

With regard to this clone: Other nucleotide sequences from this sample produce the same CDR3. The chain carries TRBV7-2 and TRBJ2-7; perhaps TRBD1 as D (5 bases). Germline V gene sequence: CDR1 SGHTA, CDR2 FQGNSA. Trimming pared 1 base from V and 0 bases from J, leaving 10 bases between. The CDR3 sequence is 15 residues long. The CDR3 protein is CASSLGGWSSYEQYF. CDR3 DNA sequence: TGTGCCAGCAGCTTAGGGGGCTGGAGCTCCTACGAGCAGTACTTC.

The rearrangement joins TRBV7-9 to TRBJ1-4; 9 bases match TRBD1. This CDR3 is 16 amino acids long. The J segment lost 4 bases and the V segment lost 5 bases, leaving 8 bases of the junction unmatched. The germline CDR1 and CDR2 sequences are SEHNR and FQNEAQ (reference sequence). In DNA form, the CDR3 reads TGTGCCAGCAGCAAGCGGACAGGGGTTGGTAATGAAAAACTGTTTTTT. Translation gives CASSKRTGVGNEKLFF. The full variable domain, completed using reference TRBV7-9 and TRBJ1-4, is DTGVSQNPRHKITKRGQNVTFRCDPISEHNRLYWYRQTLGQGPEFLTYFQNEAQLEKSRLLSDRFSAERPKGSFSTLEIQRTEQGDSAMYLCASSKRTGVGNEKLFFGSGTQLSVL.

The chain combines TRBV12-3 or TRBV12-4 with TRBJ1-1, with a tentative D call TRBD1 (5 bases). The ends were cut back, 2 bases at V and 11 bases at J, with 15 bases in the middle. The CDR3 contains 13 residues. CDR3 sequence reads: CASSLNSGGDAFF. DNA for the CDR3: TGTGCCAGCAGTTTAAATTCGGGGGGGGATGCTTTCTTT.

This chain connects TRBV2 to TRBJ2-4, with D unresolved. Between the trimmed V and J ends, which lost 0 bases and 0 bases, there was a span of 9 bases. Germline assignment: CDR1 SNHLY and CDR2 FYNNEI. The CDR3 sequence is 16 residues long. CDR3 in DNA: TGTGCCAGCAGTGAAGCGAGGTTCCTAGCCAAAAACATTCAGTACTTC. Translated, it gives CASSEARFLAKNIQYF. Based on the CDR3 plus reference TRBV2 and TRBJ2-4, the full variable domain is EPEVTQTPSHQVTQMGQEVILRCVPISNHLYFYWYRQILGQKVEFLVSFYNNEISEKSEIFDDQFSVERPDGSNFTLKIRSTKLEDSAMYFCASSEARFLAKNIQYFGAGTRLSVL.

The gene calls are TRBV19 and TRBJ2-1; no definite D call. V lost 3 bases, J lost 3 bases, and 9 bases lay in between. From germline, CDR1 is LNHDA and CDR2 SQIVND (reference sequence). The CDR3 extends over 14 amino acids. The CDR3 is CASSISSSYNEQFF. CDR3 DNA sequence: TGTGCCAGTAGTATTTCCTCTAGCTACAATGAGCAGTTCTTC.

This chain joins TRBV24-1 and TRBJ2-1, with TRBD2 identical over 13 bases. In germline, CDR1 is KGHDR, CDR2 SFDVKD. Trimming cost V 7 bases and J 6 bases; bases outside gene matches: 5. The CDR3 runs 15 residues. CDR3 coding DNA: TGTGCCACCAGCCCAACTAGCGGGAGGGCCAATGAGCAGTTCTTC. This gives the protein CATSPTSGRANEQFF.

This clone was found a few times. The genes are TRBV6-6 and TRBJ1-6; D unclear. Trimming cost V 6 bases and J 7 bases, with 13 bases left between them. The CDR3 totals 14 residues. Germline lookup yields CDR1 MNHNY and CDR2 SVGAGI (reference sequence). The DNA of the CDR3 is TGTGCCAGCAGCCCCCGGGGTTGGAATTCACCCCTCCACTTT. This codes for CASSPRGWNSPLHF.

The chain employs TRBV7-9 and TRBJ2-3; D is undetermined. Trimming shortened V by 5 bases and J by 7 bases, and 22 bases separated the two germline ends. The CDR3 consists of 16 residues. Germline CDR1 SEHNR, CDR2 FQNEAQ (reference sequence). CDR3 bases: TGTGCCAGCAGCCTCCCCACTGCACTCCCCGTAAATACGCAGTATTTT. This encodes CASSLPTALPVNTQYF. The variable domain in full, completed from reference TRBV7-9 and TRBJ2-3, reads DTGVSQNPRHKITKRGQNVTFRCDPISEHNRLYWYRQTLGQGPEFLTYFQNEAQLEKSRLLSDRFSAERPKGSFSTLEIQRTEQGDSAMYLCASSLPTALPVNTQYFGPGTRLTVL.

The V and J genes are TRBV19 and TRBJ1-2; D unresolved. Per the germline V gene, CDR1 is LNHDA and CDR2 is SQIVND (reference sequence). Between the trimmed V and J ends, which lost 4 bases and 5 bases, there was a span of 8 bases. The CDR3 extends over 12 amino acids. The CDR3 nucleotides are TGTGCCAGTAGTACCTTCCTTTATGGCTACACCTTC. Protein: CASSTFLYGYTF.

This rearrangement joins TRBV21-1 to TRBJ1-3; the table's D call TRBD1 went unverified against the DNA. TRBV21-1 corresponds to a pseudogene. This CDR3 is built from 15 residues. The CDR3 loop is CASSKEAPGQGNIYF. The CDR3 region has the DNA TGTGCCAGCAGCAAAGAAGCACCGGGACAAGGGAATATATATTTT.

This clone has only one observation. J is TRBJ2-1 and V is TRBV5-1, with a weak D call TRBD2 (6 bases). Germline V gene lookup returns CDR1 SGHRS and CDR2 YFSETQ. V was shortened by 1 base and J by 8 bases, with 19 bases between the two germline ends. CDR3 length: 16 amino acids. DNA of the CDR3: TGCGCCAGCAGCTTGTCCCGGGAGAGCCCTACCCATGAGCAGTTCTTC. It codes for CASSLSRESPTHEQFF. The full variable domain, rest sourced from reference TRBV5-1 and TRBJ2-1, is KAGVTQTPRYLIKTRGQQVTLSCSPISGHRSVSWYQQTPGQGLQFLFEYFSETQRNKGNFPGRFSGRQFSNSRSEMNVSTLELGDSALYLCASSLSRESPTHEQFFGPGTRLTVL.

This chain uses TRBV4-1 with TRBJ2-2; the D gene is possibly TRBD2 (5 bases). CDR1 MGHRA and CDR2 YSYEKL come from the germline V gene. Trimming left V 0 bases short and J 4 bases short, with 12 bases between. This CDR3 comprises 16 residues. CDR3 DNA sequence: TGCGCCAGCAGCCAAGAAACTAAGGGAGCCACCGGGGAGCTGTTTTTT. It encodes CASSQETKGATGELFF.

The rearrangement links TRBV9 to TRBJ1-1, with 11 bases aligning to TRBD1. Germline CDR1 and CDR2: SGDLS and YYNGEE. This CDR3 has 15 residues. V shed 3 bases, J shed 4 bases, and the junction held 5 bases outside the gene matches. The CDR3 protein is CASSGGQGVGTEAFF. CDR3 sequence (DNA): TGTGCCAGCAGCGGGGGACAGGGGGTTGGCACTGAAGCTTTCTTT.

There are many counts of this clone. DNA of the CDR3: TGTGCCAGCGGTTCCCTGGGGGGGACAGAGACCCAGTACTTC. Translated: CASGSLGGTETQYF. The chain employs TRBV3-1 (or the pseudogene TRBV3-2) and TRBJ2-5; 7 bases fit TRBD2. CDR1 is LGHDT, CDR2 YNNKEL, per germline (reference sequence). The junction had 10 bases not matched to a gene; V was cut back by 8 bases and J by 4 bases. The CDR3 runs to 14 residues.

This clone was counted only a few times. The chain joins TRBV28 to TRBJ1-4; D is perhaps TRBD1 (6 bases). Germline values: CDR1 MDHEN, CDR2 SYDVKM. The V end was cut by 4 bases, the J end by 7 bases, with 10 bases between. The CDR3 is 13 residues long. The DNA of the CDR3 is TGTGCCAGCAGTTGGGGACATACTGAAAAACTGTTTTTT. This gives the protein CASSWGHTEKLFF.

This clone has just one count. The CDR3 region has the DNA TGCGCCAGCAGCCATACGGGAGTGGGACAGCCCCAGCATTTT. It translates to CASSHTGVGQPQHF. The chain employs TRBV4-1 and TRBJ1-5; D remains unclear. The CDR3 has 14 amino acids. Deletions cut 3 bases from V and 7 bases from J, with 13 bases between. Germline V gives CDR1 MGHRA, CDR2 YSYEKL.

This clone occurred a few times. The J gene is TRBJ1-1, the V gene TRBV10-3; perhaps TRBD1 as D (5 bases). The germline gives CDR1 ENHRY, CDR2 SYGVKD. The CDR3 consists of 15 residues. V was cut by 2 bases and J by 4 bases, with 14 bases left in between. CDR3 sequence (DNA): TGTGCCATCAGTGAGCCTCCGGACAAACCCACTGAAGCTTTCTTT. Translated: CAISEPPDKPTEAFF.

The rearrangement joins TRBV27 to TRBJ1-5; unclear D gene. Per the germline V gene, CDR1 is MNHEY and CDR2 is SMNVEV (reference sequence). Trimming took 2 bases from V and 3 from J, leaving 11 bases between them. This CDR3 spans 15 amino acids. The DNA of the CDR3 is TGTGCCAGCAGTTTAACCTCATGGGCCAATCAGCCCCAGCATTTT. Protein: CASSLTSWANQPQHF.